Listed here are 21 T cell receptor beta chains from one sample, sequenced in a study of monozygotic twins with inflammatory bowel disease. For each CDR3 protein, TCRdb gives one entry from its re-call of the 5' RACE reads, without DNA. Seen in this sample are about 170,000 distinct CDR3 sequences; the ten most common clones hold 2.8%. The specimen was blood. These receptors were collected from a human donor with ulcerative colitis or Crohn's disease, or a healthy co-twin of an affected twin (not recorded which).

V usage is TRBV5-1 and J usage is TRBJ1-4; TCRdb reports TRBD1, a call that lacks DNA to check it against. The germline V gene has CDR1 SGHRS and CDR2 YFSETQ. The CDR3 covers 18 residues. CDR3 sequence reads: CASSSTGTLLRHSEKLFF.

The chain combines TRBV28 with TRBJ2-1; TCRdb lists TRBD1, though no DNA is available to test this call. The CDR3 has 15 amino acids. CDR1 is MDHEN and CDR2 is SYDVKM in the germline V gene. This CDR3 reads CASKPTASSYNEQFF.

This chain joins TRBV5-6 and TRBJ1-4; without DNA, the TCRdb call of TRBD1 cannot be checked. The V gene's germline CDR1 is SGHDT and CDR2 YYEEEE. The CDR3 has 18 residues. CDR3 in amino acids: CASSTDRGLIATNEKLFF.

The chain uses TRBV7-9 and TRBJ1-4; TCRdb returns TRBD1, unconfirmable since there is no DNA. From germline, CDR1 is SEHNR and CDR2 FQNEAQ (reference sequence). The CDR3 covers 17 residues. The CDR3 here is CASSSQIGREVREKLFF. Looking up the rest from reference TRBV7-9 and TRBJ1-4 gives the full variable domain: DTGVSQNPRHKITKRGQNVTFRCDPISEHNRLYWYRQTLGQGPEFLTYFQNEAQLEKSRLLSDRFSAERPKGSFSTLEIQRTEQGDSAMYLCASSSQIGREVREKLFFGSGTQLSVL.

CDR3 in amino acids: CASQRQAQNTEAFF. This chain connects TRBV12-3 or TRBV12-4 to TRBJ1-1; the TCRdb call, TRBD1, lacks DNA for checking. The CDR3 contains 14 residues.

The chain employs TRBV20-1 and TRBJ2-5. Germline loops: CDR1 DFQATT, CDR2 SNEGSKA (reference sequence). The CDR3 spans 12 residues. CDR3 amino acids: CSARVGWETQYF.

The chain is built from TRBV28 and TRBJ1-5; TCRdb selects TRBD1, and the lack of DNA leaves this call unchecked. The CDR3 runs to 15 residues. Germline CDR1 is MDHEN and CDR2 is SYDVKM. CDR3 in amino acids: CASSPSMPGNQPQHF.

CDR3 sequence: CASSQRSGNRNTGELFF. The V and J genes are TRBV12-3 or TRBV12-4 and TRBJ2-2; absent DNA, TCRdb's TRBD2 call cannot be checked. This CDR3 comprises 17 residues.

V usage is TRBV20-1 and J usage is TRBJ1-5. Germline CDR1 and CDR2: DFQATT and SNEGSKA (reference sequence). CDR3 length: 12 residues. The CDR3 loop is CSAVDRLEPQHF.

V is TRBV6-2 or TRBV6-3 and J is TRBJ2-1; the TCRdb call, TRBD2, lacks DNA for checking. The CDR3 runs to 18 residues. The V gene's germline CDR1 is MNHEY and CDR2 SVGEGT. CDR3 loop: CASSSGGRNRGSYNEQFF.

V usage is TRBV5-1 and J usage is TRBJ2-1; lacking DNA, the TRBD1 call made by TCRdb goes unchecked. Germline CDR1 SGHRS, CDR2 YFSETQ. This CDR3 spans 14 amino acids. The CDR3 loop reads CASSLGAGVEEQFF.

The gene calls are TRBV27 and TRBJ2-1; TCRdb's assignment of TRBD1 cannot be checked, as there is no DNA. CDR3 length equals 13 residues. The germline CDR1 and CDR2 sequences are MNHEY and SMNVEV (reference sequence). This CDR3 is CASSYALDNEQFF.

This rearrangement joins TRBV5-6 to TRBJ2-2; TCRdb's assignment of TRBD2 cannot be checked, as there is no DNA. The CDR3 is made up of 15 amino acids. CDR1 is SGHDT, CDR2 YYEEEE, per germline. CDR3 sequence: CASTLPGLNTGELFF.

The chain carries TRBV5-1 and TRBJ2-7. The germline V gene encodes CDR1 SGHRS and CDR2 YFSETQ. The CDR3 contains 12 residues. This CDR3 reads CASRGMGYEQYF.

The chain carries TRBV28 and TRBJ2-7; TCRdb gives TRBD2 as the D gene, but with no DNA this cannot be confirmed. The CDR3 has 17 amino acids. Per germline, CDR1 MDHEN and CDR2 SYDVKM. CDR3 protein: CASSLSPLAVFNYEQYF.

The chain uses TRBV7-6 and TRBJ1-6; TCRdb gives TRBD1 as the D gene, but with no DNA this cannot be confirmed. Germline V gene lookup returns CDR1 SGHVS and CDR2 FNYEAQ. The length of the CDR3 is 15 residues. The CDR3 loop reads CASSSNPGQVSPLHF.

CDR3: CASSLVIAGQYEQYF. The V gene is TRBV7-6, the J gene TRBJ2-7; without DNA, the TCRdb call of TRBD2 cannot be checked. CDR3 length equals 15 residues. Germline CDR1 is SGHVS and CDR2 is FNYEAQ.

This chain connects TRBV28 to TRBJ2-3; TCRdb selects TRBD2, and the lack of DNA leaves this call unchecked. Germline V gives CDR1 MDHEN, CDR2 SYDVKM. The CDR3 loop spans 16 amino acids. The CDR3: CASSPPLAGKTDTQYF.

The CDR3 region is CASSLVWTDNYGYTF. This chain links TRBV5-1 with TRBJ1-2. This CDR3 region has 15 residues. Looked up from germline, CDR1 is SGHRS and CDR2 is YFSETQ.

The chain has TRBV28 and TRBJ2-3; the TCRdb D gene call, TRBD1, has no DNA to confirm it. This CDR3 region has 16 residues. From germline, CDR1 is MDHEN and CDR2 SYDVKM. CDR3: CASSLWPRGNTDTQYF.

V and J are TRBV29-1 and TRBJ2-1; the D gene TCRdb calls, TRBD2, cannot be checked with no DNA. There are 17 residues in the CDR3. Germline CDR1 reads SQVTM; CDR2 reads ANQGSEA. CDR3 sequence reads: CSVEDQSSGLLYNEQFF.